What follows are 26 T cell receptor beta chains derived from one specimen sequenced in a study of cytomegalovirus exposure and HLA in healthy donors. The PCR ran on 60 Vbeta and 13 Jbeta primers. The table came from immunoSEQ multiplex PCR; TCRdb's copy has only in-frame clones and leaves some out. The table records over 100,000 clones, just under 70% of them present only once. Sequencing was done on a sample of PBMCs. These TCRs come from a woman aged 70 to 79 in good health and CMV-seropositive.

This chain connects TRBV29-1 to TRBJ1-1; 8 bases match TRBD1. Trimming at V came to 6 bases and at J to 1 base, leaving 10 bases not matched to a gene. There are 15 residues in the CDR3. Germline CDR1 reads SQVTM; CDR2 reads ANQGSEA. CDR3 sequence reads: CSVDGQGLANTEAFF. CDR3 nucleotides: TGCAGCGTGGATGGACAGGGACTGGCGAACACTGAAGCTTTCTTT.

V and J are TRBV5-1 and TRBJ1-6; 7 positions agree with TRBD1. The CDR3 totals 14 residues. Germline V gene sequence: CDR1 SGHRS, CDR2 YFSETQ. V was pared by 0 bases and J by 11 bases, with 5 bases of the junction left unmatched. DNA of the CDR3: TGCGCCAGCAGCTTGGGACAGGGTGAAACACCCCTCCACTTT. Protein product: CASSLGQGETPLHF.

V usage is TRBV19 and J usage is TRBJ2-2, with 8 bases that match TRBD1. The CDR3 is 16 residues long. Germline trimming cut 3 bases from V and 4 bases from J; bases unmatched to any gene: 7. Germline CDR1 is LNHDA and CDR2 is SQIVND (reference sequence). The CDR3 sequence is CASSIQTTGGTGELFF. The CDR3 DNA follows: TGTGCCAGTAGTATCCAAACCACAGGGGGCACCGGGGAGCTGTTTTTT.

The chain couples TRBV29-1 to TRBJ1-1; D uncertain. V lost 0 bases and J 3 bases, leaving 17 bases between the germline ends. Germline CDR1 is SQVTM and CDR2 is ANQGSEA. CDR3 length equals 16 residues. CDR3 bases: TGCAGCGTTGAAGATCTTCTGACGGGGTATTACACTGAAGCTTTCTTT. Its translation is CSVEDLLTGYYTEAFF.

This chain joins TRBV30 and TRBJ1-1; D is possibly TRBD1 (6 bases). The CDR3 runs 13 residues. Trimming took 4 bases from V and 7 from J, leaving 16 bases between them. Germline values: CDR1 GTSNPN, CDR2 SVGIG (reference sequence). The CDR3 DNA sequence: TGTGCCTGGATGCAGGGGCCTGCTAGTGAAGCTTTCTTT. It codes for CAWMQGPASEAFF.

This chain uses TRBV4-1 with TRBJ1-1; 8 positions match TRBD1. V gave up 3 bases and J gave up 5 bases; unmatched junction bases: 11. The CDR3 totals 16 residues. Germline V lookup: CDR1 MGHRA, CDR2 YSYEKL. Written as DNA, the CDR3 is TGCGCCAGCAGCCAGGCCTCGACAGGGGTTTTAACTGAAGCTTTCTTT. As protein: CASSQASTGVLTEAFF.

The V and J genes are TRBV10-3 and TRBJ1-2; TRBD1 aligns across 9 bases. Germline loops: CDR1 ENHRY, CDR2 SYGVKD. The CDR3 has 14 residues. Trimming removed 7 bases from V and 3 bases from J; junction bases left unmatched: 6. CDR3 in amino acids: CAITRTGDDYGYTF. The CDR3 DNA is TGTGCCATCACTAGGACAGGGGACGACTATGGCTACACCTTC.

The chain links TRBV5-7 to TRBJ1-1; 7 bases are a match to TRBD1. TRBV5-7 is an ORF, with its function uncertain. V lost 3 bases, J lost 0 bases, and 11 bases stayed unmatched. This CDR3 has 17 amino acids. CDR3 residues: CASSSPGQLGMNTEAFF. The DNA of the CDR3 is TGTGCCAGCAGCTCCCCGGGACAGCTTGGAATGAACACTGAAGCTTTCTTT.

V and J are TRBV2 and TRBJ2-3, with 8 bases aligning to TRBD1. Germline CDR1 is SNHLY and CDR2 is FYNNEI. V shed 7 bases, J shed 0 bases, and the junction held 6 bases outside the gene matches. There are 15 residues in the CDR3. DNA for the CDR3: TGTGCCAGCAACGGACAGGGCTCTAGCACAGATACGCAGTATTTT. Encoded protein: CASNGQGSSTDTQYF.

This chain joins TRBV6-1 and TRBJ2-7, with D maybe TRBD2 (5 bases). V was shortened by 10 bases and J by 5 bases, with 15 bases between the two germline ends. The V gene's germline CDR1 is MNHNS and CDR2 SASEGT. The CDR3 spans 12 residues. This CDR3 reads CATTSGYHEQYF. The CDR3 DNA sequence: TGTGCCACCACCTCGGGGTACCACGAGCAGTACTTC.

This chain connects TRBV2 to TRBJ2-3; the D gene is possibly TRBD2 (6 bases). The CDR3 runs to 13 residues. Germline V gene sequence: CDR1 SNHLY, CDR2 FYNNEI. V lost 7 bases and J lost 3, with 11 bases in between. The CDR3 sequence is CASKGLLTDTQYF. The DNA for the CDR3 is TGTGCCAGCAAGGGACTTTTGACAGATACGCAGTATTTT.

The V call is TRBV10-3, the J call TRBJ1-1; possible D gene TRBD1, 6 bases. The V gene lost 6 bases and the J gene lost 6 bases, with 14 bases spanning the gap. Germline V gene sequence: CDR1 ENHRY, CDR2 SYGVKD. The CDR3 length is 13 residues. In DNA, the CDR3 is TGTGCCATCAGCGCAGGGGTGGAGGCTGAAGCTTTCTTT. Its protein is CAISAGVEAEAFF.

The chain is built from TRBV4-3 and TRBJ2-3, with a possible D match to TRBD2 (5 bases). The CDR3 is 16 amino acids. The V gene lost 4 bases and the J gene lost 2 bases, with 16 bases spanning the gap. The germline gives CDR1 LGHNA, CDR2 YSLEER. CDR3 nucleotides: TGCGCCAGCAGCCGGGAACCCAGCGGAGACACAGATACGCAGTATTTT. It translates to CASSREPSGDTDTQYF.

This clone was detected a few times. The chain is built from TRBV7-2 and TRBJ1-1, with TRBD1 identical over 10 bases. J lost 4 bases, V lost 5 bases, and 4 bases had no gene match. The CDR3 spans 14 residues. CDR1 and CDR2 from the germline V gene are SGHTA and FQGNSA. The CDR3 sequence: CASSDRGHSTEAFF. CDR3 DNA sequence: TGTGCCAGCAGCGACAGGGGGCATAGCACTGAAGCTTTCTTT.

This clone was detected only once. CDR3 loop: CASSTPGQGGRDTQYF. CDR3 coding DNA: TGCGCCAGCAGCACTCCGGGACAGGGGGGGAGAGATACGCAGTATTTT. The rearrangement joins TRBV4-1 to TRBJ2-3; 11 bases match TRBD1. Germline CDR1 is MGHRA and CDR2 is YSYEKL. The CDR3 contains 16 residues. J gave up 5 bases and V 5 bases, and 9 bases lay outside the gene matches.

This clone has a single count. The V gene is TRBV6-5, the J gene TRBJ1-6, with 10 bases matching TRBD1. J was trimmed by 9 bases and V by 6 bases; bases with no gene match: 5. The CDR3 is 14 residues long. Germline V lookup: CDR1 MNHEY, CDR2 SVGAGI. The CDR3 loop is CASRETGGGSPLHF. The CDR3 DNA follows: TGTGCCAGCAGGGAGACAGGGGGCGGTTCACCCCTCCACTTT.

V usage is TRBV7-9 and J usage is TRBJ1-1; D call uncertain. V was cut by 3 bases and J by 1 base, with 6 bases left in between. The CDR3 has 13 amino acids. CDR1 is SEHNR, CDR2 FQNEAQ, per germline (reference sequence). CDR3 sequence: CASSFSQNTEAFF. For the CDR3, the DNA is TGTGCCAGCAGCTTTAGCCAGAACACTGAAGCTTTCTTT.

This clone was found a few times. The genes are TRBV5-4 and TRBJ2-3; possibly TRBD2 for D (5 bases). V lost 0 bases and J 5 bases, leaving 10 bases between the germline ends. The germline V gene has CDR1 SGHNT and CDR2 YYREEE (reference sequence). The CDR3 is made up of 14 amino acids. CDR3 amino acids: CASSLGPAGDTQYF. CDR3 DNA sequence: TGTGCCAGCAGCTTGGGGCCGGCGGGAGATACGCAGTATTTT.

Concerning this clone itself: Other DNA sequences in the sample encode the same CDR3. This chain connects TRBV5-1 to TRBJ1-5, with 9 nucleotides matching TRBD1. The CDR3 is 15 amino acids. Germline V gene lookup returns CDR1 SGHRS and CDR2 YFSETQ. J lost 4 bases, V lost 1 base, and 3 bases had no gene match. The CDR3 bases are TGCGCCAGCAGCTTGAGTGGGACAGGGAATCAGCCCCAGCATTTT. Translation: CASSLSGTGNQPQHF.

The gene calls are TRBV28 and TRBJ2-3; TRBD2 might be the D (6 bases). Trimming shortened V by 7 bases and J by 4 bases, and 18 bases separated the two germline ends. The CDR3 is 15 amino acids. The germline V gene has CDR1 MDHEN and CDR2 SYDVKM. CDR3 in amino acids: CASTPGGVLSDTQYF. The CDR3, as DNA: TGTGCCAGCACCCCAGGAGGGGTACTATCAGATACGCAGTATTTT.

This clone has a handful of counts. The chain is built from TRBV6-1 and TRBJ1-1, with a weak D call TRBD1 (5 bases). This CDR3 contains 14 residues. Trimming took 7 bases from V and 3 from J, leaving 15 bases between them. CDR1 is MNHNS, CDR2 SASEGT, per germline. CDR3 amino acids: CASTRRGGDTEAFF. CDR3 DNA: TGTGCCAGCACCCGACGGGGGGGGGACACTGAAGCTTTCTTT.

The chain recombines TRBV5-1 with TRBJ2-1, with 16 bases aligning to TRBD2. V lost 4 bases to trimming and J lost 0 bases; unmatched junction nucleotides: 4. CDR1 and CDR2 (germline): SGHRS, YFSETQ. This CDR3 is built from 18 residues. CDR3 nucleotide sequence: TGCGCCAGCAGCATGGGACTAGCGGGGGGGAGCTCCTACAATGAGCAGTTCTTC. Translated, it gives CASSMGLAGGSSYNEQFF. The entire variable domain, with the rest obtained from reference TRBV5-1 and TRBJ2-1, is as follows: KAGVTQTPRYLIKTRGQQVTLSCSPISGHRSVSWYQQTPGQGLQFLFEYFSETQRNKGNFPGRFSGRQFSNSRSEMNVSTLELGDSALYLCASSMGLAGGSSYNEQFFGPGTRLTVL.

In this sample, this clone turned up once. The chain uses TRBV7-9 and TRBJ2-5; TRBD2 aligns across 7 bases. V shed 1 base, J shed 4 bases, and the junction held 6 bases outside the gene matches. This CDR3 spans 15 amino acids. Germline-derived CDR1 and CDR2 are SEHNR and FQNEAQ (reference sequence). The CDR3 reads CASSLGASGGETQYF. DNA for the CDR3: TGTGCCAGCAGCTTAGGAGCTAGCGGCGGAGAGACCCAGTACTTC.

The J gene is TRBJ2-1, the V gene TRBV10-3; 10 bases are shared with TRBD2. V lost 7 bases, J lost 8 bases, and 11 bases stayed unmatched. The CDR3 has 15 amino acids. Germline values: CDR1 ENHRY, CDR2 SYGVKD. The CDR3: CAIKTLAGATDEQFF. The CDR3 DNA reads as TGTGCCATCAAAACCCTAGCGGGGGCTACCGATGAGCAGTTCTTC.

This clone showed up just a few times. The genes are TRBV6-5 and TRBJ1-1; D not resolved. V was shortened by 6 bases and J by 1 base, with 9 bases between the two germline ends. This CDR3 is built from 13 residues. From germline, CDR1 is MNHEY and CDR2 SVGAGI. DNA of the CDR3: TGTGCCAGCAGCCACGTGCGGAACACTGAAGCTTTCTTT. It encodes CASSHVRNTEAFF.

This chain uses TRBV13 with TRBJ1-2; D perhaps matches TRBD1 (6 bases). V lost 0 bases to trimming and J lost 8 bases, with 13 bases between them. Per germline, CDR1 PRHDT and CDR2 FYEKMQ (reference sequence). The CDR3 is 14 residues long. CDR3 DNA: TGTGCCAGCAGCTTAGGACGGACAGTCGGGGGCTACACCTTC. Amino acids: CASSLGRTVGGYTF.